This entry describes one T cell receptor (beta chain). Its cognate antigen is unknown. The data derive from a study of T cells expressing NK-cell markers. Study overall: The TCR beta repertoires originated in sorted CD3+CD56+NKG2C+, CD3+CD56+NKG2C- and CD3+CD56-NKG2C+ T cells. Among eight sequenced donors, seven carried HCMV seropositivity while one was seronegative. Study results and caveats: Each of 5 to 7 donors carried dominant NKG2C+ clonotypes accounting for about 1.0-8% of CD8+ T cells.

UMI-tagged 5'RACE template switching yielded the TCR beta cDNA. From the 5' RACE reads, TCRdb lists one entry per CDR3 protein and no DNA. In all, the sample yields a few hundred thousand distinct CDR3 sequences. The material sequenced was blood T cells: a sorted CD56 or NKG2C T cell subset, CD4+ or CD8+ T cells, or bulk PBMC T cells (not recorded which). The receptor was derived from a man aged 18-69 years in good health.

The CDR3 reads CASSLTIRSSYEQYF. The rearrangement links TRBV5-1 to TRBJ2-7. Germline loops: CDR1 SGHRS, CDR2 YFSETQ. CDR3 length equals 15 residues.